This TCR beta chain was recorded in a study of beta chain features in type 1 diabetes. Study-wide results and caveats: Patients with Type 1 diabetes showed moderately but significantly shorter TCRB CDR3s in all four CD4+ subsets.

J gave up 3 bases and V 6 bases, and 6 bases lay outside the gene matches. There are 13 residues in the CDR3. CDR1 and CDR2 from the germline V gene are SQVTM and ANQGSEA. Every bit of the isolated RNA underwent reverse transcription, so sequencing read expressed TCRB transcripts. Here immunoSEQ multiplex PCR was the method, and the copy in TCRdb shows in-frame clones only, minus some. The sample has around 250,000 clones, over 11% seen once. This clone turned up a few times. Antigen: not known. Sequenced material: naive CD4+ T cells from blood. The receptor was derived from a man in his thirties or forties with type 1 diabetes. V and J are TRBV29-1 and TRBJ1-1; TRBD1 agrees at 8 bases. CDR3 sequence reads: CSVRGQGDTEAFF. CDR3 nucleotides: TGCAGCGTCCGCGGACAGGGCGACACTGAAGCTTTCTTT.